A selection of T cell receptor beta chains follows, all from one sample in a study of regulatory T cells in long-lasting Graves disease. TCRdb passed the multiplex PCR reads through MiXCR, listing each CDR3 protein once. The sample records over 450,000 distinct CDR3 sequences, about 12% being singletons. The data were also submitted as part of a second study, on T cells in Graves' hyperthyroidism and ophthalmopathy.

The starting material was peripheral blood mononuclear cells (PBMCs), obtained at new diagnosis, from a patient treated with antithyroid drugs. These receptors were taken from a woman aged 30 to 39 with Graves disease. The CDR3 runs from the conserved cysteine through the conserved F or W. A D gene is named only where the DNA matches it firmly. The size of a clone is reported for some rows only, either as once, few or many, or as a class for expanded clones.

TRBJ2-1,many,TRBV6-1,TRBD2,TGTGCCAGCAGTCCCGGGACTAGCGGCTACAATGAGCAGTTCTTC,CASSPGTSGYNEQFF
TRBJ1-1,many,TRBV20-1,.,TGCAGGCAAAGGGACCCCGACAGGGAAGCTTTCTTT,CRQRDPDREAFF
TRBJ2-7,.,TRBV6-6,.,TGTGCCAGCAGACAACAGGGACTCTCCTACGAGCAGTACTTC,CASRQQGLSYEQYF
TRBJ2-6,.,TRBV6-1,TRBD1,TGTGCCAGCACCGCGGGGACAGGGGTTTTCTCTGGGGCCAACGTCCTGACTTTC,CASTAGTGVFSGANVLTF
TRBJ2-1,many,TRBV30,TRBD1,TGTGCCTGGAGTGTTGTCAGGGGGACGGAGCAGTTCTTC,CAWSVVRGTEQFF
TRBJ1-4,few,TRBV6-1,.,TGTGCCAGCAGTCTGGGGGCATTAGGAGAAAAACTGTTTTTT,CASSLGALGEKLFF
TRBJ1-2,few,TRBV24-1,.,TGTGCCACCAGTCTAGATTCTGGCTATGGCTACACCTTC,CATSLDSGYGYTF
TRBJ2-3,few,TRBV4-3,.,TGCGCCAGCAGCCAAGACGTCCTGGAGAATGTTAGGCGCGCAGATACGCAGTATTTT,CASSQDVLENVRRADTQYF
TRBJ2-1,few,TRBV20-1,TRBD2,TGCAGTGCTAGAGATGAGGGGACTAGCGGATACAATGAGCAGTTCTTC,CSARDEGTSGYNEQFF
TRBJ2-1,many,TRBV11-2,.,TGTGCCAGCAGCTTCAGGACAGCCGCCTACAATGAGCAGTTCTTC,CASSFRTAAYNEQFF
TRBJ2-4,many,TRBV27,.,TGTGCCAGCAGTTTCGGGTCAGGGGCTGAAAACATTCAGTACTTC,CASSFGSGAENIQYF
TRBJ2-1,.,TRBV2,TRBD2,TGTGCCAGCCGGGGTAGCGGGAGGGCCTCCTACAATGAGCAGTTCTTC,CASRGSGRASYNEQFF
TRBJ1-1,many,TRBV7-4,.,TGTGCCAGCAGCTTATACCAGGGACGCAAGAACACTGAAGCTTTCTTT,CASSLYQGRKNTEAFF
TRBJ2-5,many,TRBV2,TRBD2,TGTGCCAGCAGTGAAGCGGGTAGCGGGAGGGAGGAGACCCAGTACTTC,CASSEAGSGREETQYF
TRBJ1-2,many,TRBV20-1,.,TGCAGCCCCCGAGACAGGAACTATGGCTACACCTTC,CSPRDRNYGYTF
TRBJ2-5,many,TRBV7-2,TRBD2,TGTGCCAGCAGCTTAGCGCTAGCGGGAAAAGAGACCCAGTACTTC,CASSLALAGKETQYF
TRBJ1-1,many,TRBV18,TRBD1,TGTGCCAGCTCGGGACAGGGGGCGCAGGTCACTGAAGCTTTCTTT,CASSGQGAQVTEAFF
TRBJ2-7,few,TRBV19,.,TGTGCCAGTAGTATCCCCGGGAGCGGCTCCTACGAGCAGTACTTC,CASSIPGSGSYEQYF
TRBJ2-2,once,TRBV5-4,.,TGTGCCAGCAGCTTAAACCGGGATGCGAACACCGGGGAGCTGTTTTTT,CASSLNRDANTGELFF
TRBJ2-1,many,TRBV12-3/TRBV12-4,.,TGTGCCAGCAGTGGTAACAGACGGGAGCAGTTCTTC,CASSGNRREQFF
TRBJ2-1,.,TRBV15,TRBD2,TGTGCCACCAGCAGGGAGGGGAGGGGATACAATGAGCAGTTCTTC,CATSREGRGYNEQFF
TRBJ2-1,many,TRBV18,.,TGTGCCAGCTCACCCGCTCGGACTAACAATGAGCAGTTCTTC,CASSPARTNNEQFF
TRBJ1-2,many,TRBV29-1,TRBD1,TGCAGCGTTAAAGGGGGGGGACAGGGAATGCGAGGCTACACCTTC,CSVKGGGQGMRGYTF
TRBJ1-1,.,TRBV19,.,TGTGCCAGTAGCCACACAATATTTCGACGAAACACTGAAGCTTTCTTT,CASSHTIFRRNTEAFF
TRBJ2-7,.,TRBV12-3/TRBV12-4,.,TGTGCCAGCAGTTGGGCGTACTCCTACGAGCAGTACTTC,CASSWAYSYEQYF
TRBJ2-7,many,TRBV27,TRBD2,TGTGCCAGCAGTTCCCTAAGAGCGGGGGAGCAGTACTTC,CASSSLRAGEQYF
TRBJ1-1,many,TRBV12-3/TRBV12-4,.,TGTGCCAGCAGTTCCCAGGTTCCCGAAGCTTTCTTT,CASSSQVPEAFF
TRBJ1-4,.,TRBV19,.,TGTGCCAGTAGTATATGGGGGGTTAATGAAAAACTGTTTTTT,CASSIWGVNEKLFF
TRBJ2-7,many,TRBV5-6,.,TGTGCCAGCAGCTTAACAGGACACCCCTACGAGCAGTACTTC,CASSLTGHPYEQYF
TRBJ2-3,.,TRBV27,.,TGTGCCAGCAGTTTATGGGGGGGGCAGGTAGATACGCAGTATTTT,CASSLWGGQVDTQYF
TRBJ2-7,.,TRBV28,.,TGTGCCAGCAGTTTTCAGGGGACTGGCTACGAGCAGTACTTC,CASSFQGTGYEQYF
TRBJ1-2,many,TRBV9,.,TGTGCCAGCAGCGCTACAGCGAACAGGGCTCAGGGCTATGGCTACACCTTC,CASSATANRAQGYGYTF
TRBJ1-4,many,TRBV12-5,TRBD1,TGTGCTAGTGGTTTCGTGGACAGGGGTGGTGAAAAACTGTTTTTT,CASGFVDRGGEKLFF
TRBJ2-5,many,TRBV6-5,.,TGTGCCAGCAGTTCCTTTACGTCTACCCGATGGTTGGAGACCCAGTACTTC,CASSSFTSTRWLETQYF
TRBJ2-7,few,TRBV4-1,TRBD1,TGCGCCAGCAGCCAAGTGAGGGGGGACAGGCCTGACGAGCAGTACTTC,CASSQVRGDRPDEQYF
TRBJ2-5,few,TRBV6-2/TRBV6-3,.,TGTGCCAGCAGTTACGGGTGGCCAGGGGAGACCCAGTACTTC,CASSYGWPGETQYF
TRBJ1-2,.,TRBV29-1,.,TGCAGCGTTGAAGAGGGGGACCGAACCGGTGGCTACACCTTC,CSVEEGDRTGGYTF
TRBJ1-2,many,TRBV20-1,.,TGCAGTGCACAACGACAGCCGAGCTATGGCTACACCTTC,CSAQRQPSYGYTF
TRBJ1-1,many,TRBV6-5,.,TGTGCCAGCAGTTACCCCCGGGCGTTGAACACTGAAGCTTTCTTT,CASSYPRALNTEAFF
TRBJ2-7,many,TRBV7-8,TRBD2,TGTGCCAGCAGCTTAGCCCGGGGACTAGCGGTCTCCTACGAGCAGTACTTC,CASSLARGLAVSYEQYF
TRBJ2-2,few,TRBV7-6,TRBD1,TGTGCCAGCAGCTTAGCGCTCAGGGGGCTCACCGGGGAGCTGTTTTTT,CASSLALRGLTGELFF
TRBJ2-7,many,TRBV20-1,.,TGCAGTGCTAGGGTGTTTTCCGGGACAAAAAAGGGCTACGAGCAGTACTTC,CSARVFSGTKKGYEQYF
TRBJ2-7,many,TRBV10-3,.,TGTGCCATCAGTGAGTGGGCAGGCGAGCAGTACTTC,CAISEWAGEQYF